This T cell receptor beta chain emerged from a study of resident and recirculating memory T cells in vitiligo listed by TCRdb under 2018. The study in broad terms: The study took epidermis from shave biopsies of two lesional and two nonlesional sites, plus PBMCs, from each of a few stable vitiligo patients for TCR beta sequencing. Without any cell sorting, samples were homogenized immediately before genomic DNA was extracted using the Qiagen DNeasy Blood & Tissue Kit. The goal of the human TCR beta sequencing was to check whether lesional vitiligo skin contained specific clones that differed from the clones found in nonlesional skin and blood.

Here is what the overall study found, with its caveats: Mechanistic studies in the future are needed to assess how much the detected T cell clones and the human Trm pools versus Tcm pools each contribute. Overlap and correlation analysis found no significant repertoire overlap between any two biopsies, even biopsies from the same patient, apart from each lesion compared with itself. TCR sequences were not shared across biopsy sites or across patients, which suggests that different T cell clones infiltrate different lesions, a pattern described as private specificity. No unique dominant TCR clone was detected, and clonality varied among vitiligo lesions.

Worth noting for this clone: Its antigen has not been determined. One base away there is no much larger clone; base qualities are not given.

The CDR3 contains 16 residues, cysteine and phenylalanine counted. The sequence is cut down to CDR3 DNA, 48 bases in frame from base 1. Here V drops 1 base and J drops 1 base, and the junction holds 6 bases not matched to any gene. As encoded in the germline V gene, CDR1 is SGHRS while CDR2 is YFSETQ. The immunoSEQ hsTCRB kit was used to amplify TCR beta chains from the genomic DNA. The immunoSEQ service ran the sequencing of the TCR beta libraries on an Illumina MiSeq instrument. The source study handled its data this way. Repertoire data were analyzed using the immunoSEQ Analyzer. The clones in this table, taken by TCRdb from immuneACCESS, are in-frame only. Not every clone is retained; where verified, under half of the shortfall comes from an unresolved V gene, and the cause of the rest is unknown. V, J and clone size reflect that table, while D and trimming were determined from the DNA. This sample is represented by 70,000 to 85,000 clones; 91% of them were singletons. In total, the top ten clones hold roughly 5% of the sample.

Vitiligo counted as stable when lesions had not changed during the previous 6 months. To qualify as stable, patients additionally needed to show no confetti depigmentation, which is a clinical sign of active vitiligo. Anyone who had been treated within the previous three months was excluded from the study. PBMCs were isolated from heparinized blood by Ficoll density gradient centrifugation and then flash-frozen. The V and J genes are TRBV5-1 and TRBJ2-7; TRBD2 lines up with 9 middle nucleotides. Sequencing was done on a sample of blood. This sequence was found in a male donor with vitiligo. The CDR3 sequence is CASSLTSSGASYEQYF. Read as DNA, the sequence is TGCGCCAGCAGCTTGACGTCTAGCGGGGCTTCCTACGAGCAGTACTTC. The reference TRBV5-1 and TRBJ2-7 proteins fill in what lies around the CDR3, so the full variable domain reads KAGVTQTPRYLIKTRGQQVTLSCSPISGHRSVSWYQQTPGQGLQFLFEYFSETQRNKGNFPGRFSGRQFSNSRSEMNVSTLELGDSALYLCASSLTSSGASYEQYFGPGTRLTVT.